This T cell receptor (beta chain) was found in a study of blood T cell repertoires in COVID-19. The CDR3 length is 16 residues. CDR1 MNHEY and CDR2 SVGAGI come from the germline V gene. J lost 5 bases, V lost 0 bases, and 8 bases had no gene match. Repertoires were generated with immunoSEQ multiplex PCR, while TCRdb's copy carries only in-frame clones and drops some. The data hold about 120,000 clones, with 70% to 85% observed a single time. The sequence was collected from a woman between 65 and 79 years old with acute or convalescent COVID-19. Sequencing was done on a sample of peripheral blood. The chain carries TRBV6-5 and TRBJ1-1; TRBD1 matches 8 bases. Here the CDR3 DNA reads TGTGCCAGCAGTTACTCATCAGGGGGCGCGAGGACTGAAGCTTTCTTT. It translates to CASSYSSGGARTEAFF.